A selection of T cell receptor beta chains follows, all from one sample in a study of blood T cell repertoires in COVID-19. TCRdb's copy holds only in-frame clones and misses some; the assay was immunoSEQ multiplex PCR. Among some 200,000 clones, 86% were seen once, and the ten largest hold 2% to 2.5%. The sample consisted of peripheral blood. The receptors were gathered from a woman in her forties or fifties with acute or convalescent COVID-19. The CDR3 runs from the conserved cysteine through the conserved F or W. The D gene is left open where the match is weak. The size entry is marked missing in some rows and otherwise reads once, few, many or a size class.

>NA|TRBJ1-5|NA|TRBV27
CASSLSGRVGNQPQHF
TGTGCCAGCAGTTTATCGGGGAGGGTGGGGAATCAGCCCCAGCATTTT
>TRBD1|TRBJ2-1|NA|TRBV7-9
CASSLAQGAYNEQFF
TGTGCCAGCAGCTTAGCACAGGGGGCCTACAATGAGCAGTTCTTC
>TRBD1|TRBJ1-1|NA|TRBV5-1
CASSYRGSNTEAFF
TGCGCCAGCAGCTACAGGGGCTCGAACACTGAAGCTTTCTTT
>NA|TRBJ1-2|once|TRBV7-9
CASSFHKQSNGYTF
TGTGCCAGCAGCTTTCACAAACAGAGTAATGGCTACACCTTC
>NA|TRBJ1-6|NA|TRBV11-2
CASSPQGNSPLHF
TGTGCCAGCAGTCCCCAGGGGAATTCACCCCTCCACTTT
>NA|TRBJ2-7|NA|TRBV18
CASSPLQGGSYEQYF
TGTGCCAGCTCACCACTACAGGGTGGGTCCTACGAGCAGTACTTC
>TRBD2|TRBJ2-3|once|TRBV6-5
CASSREGRADTQYF
TGTGCCAGCAGCCGGGAGGGCCGGGCAGATACGCAGTATTTT
>TRBD1|TRBJ1-1|NA|TRBV2
CASRADRDTEAFF
TGTGCCAGCAGAGCGGACAGGGACACTGAAGCTTTCTTT
>TRBD2|TRBJ2-1|NA|TRBV10-2
CASGLGGSTYNEQFF
TGCGCCAGCGGCCTCGGGGGGTCCACCTACAATGAGCAGTTCTTC
>NA|TRBJ2-3|NA|TRBV18
CASSPQPPGVDTQYF
TGTGCCAGCTCACCACAGCCCCCGGGGGTTGATACGCAGTATTTT
>NA|TRBJ2-3|NA|TRBV10-3
CAISVSVTDTQYF
TGTGCCATCAGTGTTTCGGTCACAGATACGCAGTATTTT
>TRBD2|TRBJ2-7|NA|TRBV5-6
CASSSGAGGGPGEQYF
TGTGCCAGCAGCTCTGGAGCGGGGGGCGGTCCTGGCGAGCAGTACTTC
>TRBD1|TRBJ1-6|NA|TRBV30
CAWSVKGAGVYSPLHF
TGTGCCTGGAGTGTAAAGGGGGCAGGGGTATATTCACCCCTCCACTTT
>TRBD1|TRBJ2-3|NA|TRBV6-1
CASSGGNRGGADTQYF
TGTGCCAGCAGTGGGGGTAACAGGGGTGGGGCAGATACGCAGTATTTT
>TRBD1|TRBJ2-7|NA|TRBV18
CASSGQGSSYEQYF
TGTGCCAGCTCAGGACAGGGCAGCTCCTACGAGCAGTACTTC
>NA|TRBJ2-3|NA|TRBV30
CAWSTARDSLSTDTQYF
TGTGCCTGGAGTACTGCCCGGGACTCTCTTAGCACAGATACGCAGTATTTT
>TRBD1|TRBJ2-3|NA|TRBV2
CASSKGANTDTQYF
TGTGCCAGCAGTAAGGGGGCGAACACAGATACGCAGTATTTT
>TRBD1|TRBJ2-1|NA|TRBV24-1
CATSESRQGGTRDNEQFF
TGTGCCACCAGTGAGAGTCGACAGGGTGGCACTCGGGACAATGAGCAGTTCTTC
>NA|TRBJ1-1|NA|TRBV6-6
CASSYSGRLAEAFF
TGTGCCAGCAGTTACTCGGGGAGGCTCGCTGAAGCTTTCTTT
>TRBD2|TRBJ2-1|NA|TRBV24-1
CATSDLPGLGNYNEQFF
TGTGCCACCAGTGATTTACCGGGACTAGGAAACTACAATGAGCAGTTCTTC
>TRBD1|TRBJ1-2|NA|TRBV7-9
CASSPQGGPLNYGYTF
TGTGCCAGCAGCCCCCAGGGGGGTCCCCTTAACTATGGCTACACCTTC
>NA|TRBJ2-1|NA|TRBV7-9
CASSFHYATSSYNEQFF
TGTGCCAGCAGCTTTCATTACGCGACTAGCTCCTACAATGAGCAGTTCTTC
>NA|TRBJ2-1|NA|TRBV11-3
CASSLARQGGYEQFF
TGTGCCAGCAGCTTAGCCCGACAGGGAGGCTATGAGCAGTTCTTC
>TRBD1|TRBJ1-4|NA|TRBV4-3
CASSRYGTVREKLFF
TGCGCCAGCAGCCGATACGGGACAGTGAGAGAAAAACTGTTTTTT
>NA|TRBJ1-6|NA|TRBV4-2
CASSQAGNNSPLHF
TGTGCCAGCAGCCAAGCGGGGAATAATTCACCCCTCCACTTT
>TRBD1|TRBJ2-6|NA|TRBV27
CASSTRGQGLSGANVLTF
TGTGCCAGCAGTACACGGGGACAGGGACTCTCTGGGGCCAACGTCCTGACTTTC
>TRBD2|TRBJ2-1|NA|TRBV24-1
CATGLAEGNYNEQFF
TGTGCCACGGGACTAGCGGAGGGCAATTACAATGAGCAGTTCTTC
>TRBD1|TRBJ2-3|NA|TRBV10-3
CAISETDRGPWPDTQYF
TGTGCCATCAGTGAAACTGACAGGGGGCCTTGGCCAGATACGCAGTATTTT
>NA|TRBJ2-3|NA|TRBV30
CAWSVLAYTQYF
TGTGCCTGGAGTGTACTTGCCTATACGCAGTATTTT
>NA|TRBJ1-5|NA|TRBV7-2
CASSLELRQPQHF
TGTGCCAGCAGCTTAGAGTTACGGCAGCCCCAGCATTTT
>NA|TRBJ1-3|once|TRBV21-1
CASSADPCSGNTIYF
TGTGCCAGCTCAGCGGATCCGTGTTCTGGAAACACCATATATTTT
>NA|TRBJ1-5|NA|TRBV6-2/TRBV6-3
CASSYSGNKQAWDQPQHF
TGTGCCAGCAGTTACTCGGGTAACAAGCAGGCATGGGATCAGCCCCAGCATTTT
>NA|TRBJ1-6|NA|TRBV4-1
CASSQDYRDSPLHF
TGCGCCAGCAGCCAAGATTACCGGGATTCACCCCTCCACTTT
>TRBD1|TRBJ1-5|NA|TRBV3-1/TRBV3-2
CASSQADRDWPQHF
TGTGCCAGCAGCCAGGCCGACAGGGATTGGCCCCAGCATTTT
>NA|TRBJ1-5|NA|TRBV15
CATGRPGEYSGNQPQHF
TGTGCCACCGGGAGACCCGGGGAATATAGTGGCAATCAGCCCCAGCATTTT
>NA|TRBJ1-1|NA|TRBV29-1
CSATRVSDTEAFF
TGCAGCGCTACCAGGGTTTCGGACACTGAAGCTTTCTTT